This paragraph covers one T cell receptor (beta chain) sequence. Its antigen is currently not known. Base quality data are lacking; no much larger clone is found one base away. After removal of 9 bases from V and 0 bases from J, the junction retains 16 bases not matched to a gene. Sequences SNHLY (CDR1) and FYNNEI (CDR2) are obtained from the germline V gene. The CDR3 starts with the cysteine, ends with the phenylalanine, and has 18 residues. Only the CDR3 part of the read is kept: 54 bases, read in frame from the first base. Genomic DNA was extracted from FACS-sorted cells, and TCRbeta chain sequencing was performed through the commercial immunoSEQ service. The authors' pipeline ran thus. Repertoire data were analyzed with ImmunoSEQ Analyzer software v3.0 and R v3.5.1. Sequences containing stop codons or out-of-frame rearrangements were removed, so only productive rearrangements were analyzed. The sequencing provider supplied the metrics for Simpson diversity, Shannon entropy, CDR3 length and nucleotide addition. Clonotypes were grouped by frequency into dominant, sub-dominant, low or lowest abundance categories, and clonotypes below 0.1% were left out of most analyses. A CDR3 amino acid clonotype was called public when found in at least two subjects at a cumulative frequency of at least 0.5%. TCRdb carries this immuneACCESS record with in-frame sequences only. Its versions omit some clonotypes, under half of them owing to an unresolved V gene in the studies checked, with the rest unexplained. The V and J calls and clone size come from that table; D and trimming were worked out from the DNA. The sample includes over 30,000 clones, with 80% to 90% observed a single time. Jointly, the top ten make up roughly 9.8% of the sample.

The source of the sample is a study of CD8 T cells in acute hepatitis C reinfection (dated by TCRdb to 2020 to 2022). In terms of the full investigation: The study profiled the TCRbeta repertoire of CD8+ T cells specific for the HCV NS3-1073 epitope during acute infection and after viral clearance. A handful of spontaneous resolvers contributed paired acute and follow-up samples.

General conclusions and limits of the study: Roughly 13 public clonotypes were identified irrespective of outcome, and one of the public clonotypes used V04-02/J02-02. CDR3 sequences shared with other epitopes were rarely observed, and exact matching may have been limited by differing sequencing approaches. TRBV04 and TRBV06 gene families were preferentially used in all groups, and this usage was not explained by overrepresentation in the naive pool. The NS3-1073 specific repertoires were highly diverse, and diversity did not differ significantly among acute resolver, follow-up resolver and acute chronic samples. NS3-1073 specific cells were too rare to sort in chronically infected subjects, so no follow-up repertoires exist for those subjects. Because bulk sequencing was performed on the TCRbeta chain only, alphabeta pairing of public clonotypes could not be determined.

The time point label, read with the paper, signifies: naive CD8 control sorted from an acute-time-point sample. Enrolled in the Montreal Hepatitis C Cohort (HEPCO) in Canada, the donors were people who inject drugs, and these donors were followed every 3 months. Acute primary HCV infection was defined as a positive HCV RNA or antibody test that came after a negative test within the prior 24 weeks. CD3, CD8 and CD45RO antibodies were used for surface staining, and dead cells were excluded with an aqua fixable dye. Among the cohort members were roughly 8 spontaneous resolvers, with spontaneous resolution defined as HCV RNA clearance within 24 weeks. Once thawed from cryostorage, peripheral blood mononuclear cells underwent negative selection via the MACS CD8+ T cell Isolation Kit to obtain CD8+ T cells. Cells were sorted on a BD FACSAria II cell sorter.

The TCR originated in a woman between 18 and 29 years old who spontaneously cleared hepatitis C infection. Sequencing was performed on naive CD8+ T cells from PBMCs. This sample's cell subset or site label indicates: sorted total naive CD45RO-negative CD8+ T cells. This sequence uses TRBV2 and TRBJ2-1; 8 bases in the middle match TRBD2. CDR3 region: CASRTEAAGAGSYNEQFF. In nucleotide form, the sequence is TGTGCCAGTCGGACAGAGGCAGCGGGAGCAGGCTCCTACAATGAGCAGTTCTTC.